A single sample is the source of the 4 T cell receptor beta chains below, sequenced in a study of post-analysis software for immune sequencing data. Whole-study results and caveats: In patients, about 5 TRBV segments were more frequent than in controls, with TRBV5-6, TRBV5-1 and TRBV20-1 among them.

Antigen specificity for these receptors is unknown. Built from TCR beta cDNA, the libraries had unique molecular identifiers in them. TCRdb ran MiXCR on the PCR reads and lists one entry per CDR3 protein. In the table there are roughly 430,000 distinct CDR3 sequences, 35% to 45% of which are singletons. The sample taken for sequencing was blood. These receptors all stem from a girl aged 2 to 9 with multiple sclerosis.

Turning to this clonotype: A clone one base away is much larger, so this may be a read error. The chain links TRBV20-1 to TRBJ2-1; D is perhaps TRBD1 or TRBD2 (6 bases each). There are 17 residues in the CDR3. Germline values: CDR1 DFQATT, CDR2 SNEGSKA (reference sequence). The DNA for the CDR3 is TGCAGTGCTAGAGATGTACAGGGAGGATTCGTAGAGAATGAGCAGGTCTTC. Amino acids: CSARDVQGGFVENEQVF.

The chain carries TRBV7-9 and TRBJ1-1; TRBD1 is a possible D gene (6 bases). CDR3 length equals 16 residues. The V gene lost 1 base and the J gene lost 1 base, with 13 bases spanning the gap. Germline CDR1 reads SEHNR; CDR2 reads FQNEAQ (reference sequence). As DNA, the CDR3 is TGTGCCAGCAGCTTAGAGGCAGGGGTCCCGAACACTGAAGCTTTCTTT. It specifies CASSLEAGVPNTEAFF.

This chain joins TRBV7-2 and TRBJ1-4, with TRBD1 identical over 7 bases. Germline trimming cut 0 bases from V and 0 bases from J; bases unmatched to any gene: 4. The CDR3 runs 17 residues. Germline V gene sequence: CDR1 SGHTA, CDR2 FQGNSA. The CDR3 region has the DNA TGTGCCAGCAGCTTAGCGCCAGGGGGGGCAACTAATGAAAAACTGTTTTTT. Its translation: CASSLAPGGATNEKLFF.

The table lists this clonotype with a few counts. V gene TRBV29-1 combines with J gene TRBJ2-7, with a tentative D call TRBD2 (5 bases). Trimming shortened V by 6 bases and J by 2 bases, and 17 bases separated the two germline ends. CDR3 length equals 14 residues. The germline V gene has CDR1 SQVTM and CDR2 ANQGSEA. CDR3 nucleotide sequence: TGCAGCGTCCTCCCCATAGCGAGGCCCTACGAGCAGTACTTC. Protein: CSVLPIARPYEQYF.